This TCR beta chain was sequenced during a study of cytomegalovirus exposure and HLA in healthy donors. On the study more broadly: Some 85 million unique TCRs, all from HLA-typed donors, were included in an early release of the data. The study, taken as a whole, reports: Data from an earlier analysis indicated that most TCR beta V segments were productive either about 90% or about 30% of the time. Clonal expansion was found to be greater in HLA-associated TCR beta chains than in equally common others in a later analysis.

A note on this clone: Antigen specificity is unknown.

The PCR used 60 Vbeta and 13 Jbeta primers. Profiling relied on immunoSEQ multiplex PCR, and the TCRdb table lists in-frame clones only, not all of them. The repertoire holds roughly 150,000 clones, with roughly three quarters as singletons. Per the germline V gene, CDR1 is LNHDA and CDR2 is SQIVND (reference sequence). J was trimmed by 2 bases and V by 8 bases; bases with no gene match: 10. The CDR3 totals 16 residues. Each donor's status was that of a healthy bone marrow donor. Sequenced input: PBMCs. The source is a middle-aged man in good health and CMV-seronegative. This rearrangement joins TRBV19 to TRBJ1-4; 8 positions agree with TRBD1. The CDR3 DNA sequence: TGTGCCAGTGGCAGGGGGCGAGAGTCCACTAATGAAAAACTGTTTTTT. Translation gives CASGRGRESTNEKLFF.